This T cell receptor beta chain was identified during a study of blood T cell repertoires in COVID-19. The wider study: From the United States, Italy and Spain came samples of acute and convalescent COVID-19. T cells, B-cell-depleted T cells, or PBMCs provided the cDNA or gDNA that served as material.

Methods used by the authors: Estimation of nucleated cell counts was performed using reference gene primer amplification. TCRdb's table, derived via immunoSEQ multiplex PCR, lists solely in-frame clones and lacks some. V and J calls and clone size come straight from that table; D and trimming were deduced from the DNA. Here the sample spans over 100,000 clones, over 75% being singletons. In germline, CDR1 is ENHRY, CDR2 SYGVKD. The CDR3 is made up of 16 amino acids. The trim removed 2 bases at V and 6 bases at J, leaving 9 bases unmatched. The rearrangement uses TRBV10-3 and TRBJ1-2, with 10 bases matching TRBD1. Sequencing was carried out using peripheral blood. This TCR was recovered from a woman between 45 and 65 years old with acute or convalescent COVID-19. CDR3 sequence reads: CAISEKGQGPEDGYTF. The DNA for the CDR3 is TGTGCCATCAGTGAGAAGGGACAGGGGCCCGAGGATGGCTACACCTTC.